Listed here is a single TCR beta chain. The antigen is undetermined. V lost 1 base, J lost 1 base, and 7 bases lay in between. Germline V CDR1 and CDR2: LGHDT, YNNKEL (reference sequence). The CDR3 is 14 residues long. The data were obtained in a study of blood T cells in healthy people across ages. Staff drew around 10 milliliters of peripheral blood from each donor. Notes on the study in general: Observed TCR beta diversity showed a strong correlation with the percentage of naive T cells as measured by flow cytometry.

A second roughly 6 to 12 cycle PCR used barcoded and J-beta primers. From the 5' RACE reads, TCRdb called clonotypes with MiXCR, one entry per CDR3 protein. The data hold around 1,100,000 distinct CDR3 sequences, with 30% to 40% observed a single time. The rearrangement joins TRBV3-1 to TRBJ1-1; possible D gene TRBD1, 5 bases. The TCR comes from a man younger than 35 in good health. The sample was blood. The CDR3 coding sequence is TGTGCCAGCAGCCAAGGGGGACCGAACACTGAAGCTTTCTTT. This codes for CASSQGGPNTEAFF.